One and the same sample provided the 16 T cell receptor beta chains below, sequenced in a study of cytomegalovirus exposure and HLA in healthy donors. The method was immunoSEQ multiplex PCR; TCRdb's version includes in-frame clones alone and lacks a portion of them. The sample includes around 61,000 clones, roughly 92% of them seen just once. Sequencing used PBMCs. The source of these receptors is a man aged 18 to 30 in good health and CMV-seropositive.

The count of this clone is one. The V and J genes are TRBV9 and TRBJ1-2; possibly TRBD1 for D (6 bases). The CDR3 loop spans 14 amino acids. CDR1 is SGDLS, CDR2 YYNGEE, per germline. V lost 3 bases to trimming and J lost 2 bases, with 11 bases between them. The CDR3: CASSAPTGNYGYTF. The CDR3 nucleotides are TGTGCCAGCAGCGCCCCCACAGGGAACTATGGCTACACCTTC.

The gene calls are TRBV18 and TRBJ2-5; D is perhaps TRBD2 (5 bases). CDR1 and CDR2 (germline): KGHSH, LQKENI. Between the trimmed V and J ends, which lost 5 bases and 2 bases, there was a span of 15 bases. CDR3 length: 15 residues. CDR3 in amino acids: CASSASKGRQETQYF. The CDR3 nucleotides read TGTGCCAGCTCAGCGTCTAAAGGGAGACAAGAGACCCAGTACTTC.

The rearrangement uses TRBV9 and TRBJ2-7; D uncertain. Trimming removed 0 bases at V and 4 bases at J, with 14 bases between. The CDR3 has 15 residues. Germline V lookup: CDR1 SGDLS, CDR2 YYNGEE. The CDR3 protein is CASSVAVGAEYEQYF. In DNA form, the CDR3 reads TGTGCCAGCAGCGTAGCTGTCGGCGCGGAGTACGAGCAGTACTTC.

This clone appeared a single time. V and J are TRBV29-1 and TRBJ1-2; D perhaps matches TRBD1 (6 bases). With 4 bases removed from V and 4 bases from J, the gap between germline ends came to 10 bases. Germline CDR1 is SQVTM and CDR2 is ANQGSEA. The CDR3 loop spans 12 amino acids. The CDR3 DNA is TGCAGCGTTGGGGGCAGGGGCTATGGCTACACCTTC. Residues: CSVGGRGYGYTF.

The chain carries TRBV29-1 and TRBJ2-7; 8 bases are a match to TRBD1. The germline V gene encodes CDR1 SQVTM and CDR2 ANQGSEA. After removal of 7 bases from V and 6 bases from J, the junction contained 14 bases not matched to a gene. The CDR3 extends over 14 amino acids. The CDR3 is CSAEPGTGIGEQYF. For the CDR3, the DNA is TGCAGCGCAGAGCCCGGGACAGGAATTGGCGAGCAGTACTTC.

The chain employs TRBV30 and TRBJ1-4; D perhaps matches TRBD1 (6 bases). The CDR3 sequence is 13 residues long. V lost 3 bases, J lost 4 bases, and 9 bases lay in between. Germline V gives CDR1 GTSNPN, CDR2 SVGIG (reference sequence). Written as DNA, the CDR3 is TGTGCCTGGAGAGGACAGTTTAATGAAAAACTGTTTTTT. Translating gives CAWRGQFNEKLFF. Complete variable domain (other parts from reference TRBV30 and TRBJ1-4): SQTIHQWPATLVQPVGSPLSLECTVEGTSNPNLYWYRQAAGRGLQLLFYSVGIGQISSEVPQNLSASRPQDRQFILSSKKLLLSDSGFYLCAWRGQFNEKLFFGSGTQLSVL.

The chain employs TRBV6-1 and TRBJ1-1; D is perhaps TRBD1 (5 bases). Per the germline V gene, CDR1 is MNHNS and CDR2 is SASEGT. The germline V and J ends were trimmed by 2 bases and 4 bases, with 11 bases remaining between them. CDR3 length equals 14 residues. The CDR3 sequence: CASSELGGSTEAFF. Here the CDR3 DNA reads TGTGCCAGCAGTGAACTGGGGGGGAGCACTGAAGCTTTCTTT.

This chain uses TRBV30 with TRBJ2-3, with D perhaps matching TRBD2 (5 bases). V gave up 3 bases and J gave up 6 bases, with 16 bases separating them. Germline V gene lookup returns CDR1 GTSNPN and CDR2 SVGIG (reference sequence). The CDR3 is 14 residues long. The CDR3 spells CAWRLRRMEDTQYF. The CDR3 nucleotides are TGTGCCTGGAGGTTGAGGAGGATGGAGGATACGCAGTATTTT.

The rearrangement uses TRBV7-8 and TRBJ2-1; no definite D call. Germline V gene sequence: CDR1 SGHVS, CDR2 FQNEAQ. This CDR3 is 12 amino acids long. V lost 5 bases to trimming and J lost 9 bases, with 11 bases between them. CDR3 nucleotides: TGTGCCAGCAGCACCCCATGGAGTGAGCAGTTCTTC. Its translation is CASSTPWSEQFF. The full variable domain, rest sourced from reference TRBV7-8 and TRBJ2-1, is GAGVSQSPRYKVAKRGQDVALRCDPISGHVSLFWYQQALGQGPEFLTYFQNEAQLDKSGLPSDRFFAERPEGSVSTLKIQRTQQEDSAVYLCASSTPWSEQFFGPGTRLTVL.

This chain connects TRBV7-2 to TRBJ2-3; possible D gene TRBD2, 6 bases. The CDR3 is made up of 15 amino acids. The V gene's germline CDR1 is SGHTA and CDR2 FQGNSA. With 4 bases removed from V and 3 bases from J, the gap between germline ends came to 14 bases. The CDR3 sequence is CASSSSPGRTDTQYF. The CDR3 DNA is TGTGCCAGCAGCTCAAGTCCGGGGAGGACAGATACGCAGTATTTT.

Only one count was recorded for this clone. The chain couples TRBV7-3 to TRBJ2-1; a possible D gene is TRBD2 (6 bases). The germline V and J ends were trimmed by 5 bases and 1 base, with 15 bases remaining between them. CDR3 length equals 16 residues. The germline V gene has CDR1 SGHTA and CDR2 FQGTGA. The CDR3 nucleotides are TGTGCCAGCAGCAGCCGGGACTTCTCATCCTACAATGAGCAGTTCTTC. This sequence encodes CASSSRDFSSYNEQFF.

This chain connects TRBV19 to TRBJ2-7; 9 positions agree with TRBD2. CDR1 is LNHDA, CDR2 SQIVND, per germline (reference sequence). The CDR3 is 15 amino acids. Trimming took 6 bases from V and 0 from J; bases not matched to a gene: 6. CDR3 in DNA: TGTGCCAGTAGGTGGACTAGCGCGAGCTCCTACGAGCAGTACTTC. Translation: CASRWTSASSYEQYF.

V gene TRBV5-1 combines with J gene TRBJ1-1; 9 bases are shared with TRBD1. Germline CDR1 and CDR2: SGHRS and YFSETQ. Germline trimming cut 1 base from V and 1 base from J; bases unmatched to any gene: 5. The CDR3 totals 16 residues. The DNA of the CDR3 is TGCGCCAGCAGCTTGCTCGCGGGACAGGGGAACACTGAAGCTTTCTTT. It encodes CASSLLAGQGNTEAFF. The full variable domain, its missing parts supplied by reference TRBV5-1 and TRBJ1-1, is KAGVTQTPRYLIKTRGQQVTLSCSPISGHRSVSWYQQTPGQGLQFLFEYFSETQRNKGNFPGRFSGRQFSNSRSEMNVSTLELGDSALYLCASSLLAGQGNTEAFFGQGTRLTVV.

The V gene is TRBV4-2, the J gene TRBJ1-3, with a weak D call TRBD1 (6 bases). V was pared by 0 bases and J by 2 bases, with 17 bases between. The CDR3 totals 18 residues. The V gene's germline CDR1 is LGHNA and CDR2 YNFKEQ. The CDR3 sequence: CASSQDLAGAKAGNTIYF. As DNA, the CDR3 is TGTGCCAGCAGCCAAGATCTGGCGGGGGCAAAGGCTGGAAACACCATATATTTT.

This clone was seen many times. This rearrangement joins TRBV7-9 to TRBJ2-4; D is possibly TRBD2 (6 bases). CDR1 SEHNR and CDR2 FQNEAQ come from the germline V gene (reference sequence). Trimming took off 1 base at V and 7 bases at J, with 20 bases between the two ends. The CDR3 is made up of 17 amino acids. The CDR3 DNA is TGTGCCAGCAGCTTAGTCCACTCCGGGGGAGGAAGCAACATTCAGTACTTC. Translation: CASSLVHSGGGSNIQYF.

The chain joins TRBV11-2 to TRBJ1-1, with no clear D. V shed 2 bases and J shed 1 base, with 11 bases lying between them. The length of the CDR3 is 15 residues. Per germline, CDR1 SGHAT and CDR2 FQNNGV. The CDR3 DNA follows: TGTGCCAGCAGCTTACAAGACATCAAGAACACTGAAGCTTTCTTT. The encoded protein is CASSLQDIKNTEAFF.